One T cell receptor beta chain is described in this entry. Its antigen is not identified. Profiled with immunoSEQ multiplex PCR; TCRdb holds only in-frame clones, not every one. The sample includes roughly 140,000 clones, roughly 91% of them seen just once. The CDR3 totals 12 residues. Germline CDR1 reads MNHNY; CDR2 reads SVGAGI (reference sequence). V gave up 10 bases and J gave up 5 bases, with 14 bases separating them. The donors formed part of the roughly 110-subject validation cohort, distinct from the approximately 670-subject first cohort. The data derive from a study of cytomegalovirus exposure and HLA in healthy donors. The study's findings and limits: Confirmation was obtained in vitro that a few CMV-associated chains are specific for CMV antigens. One later analysis, an examination of the roughly 110 validation repertoires, found that first-cohort TCR clusters tended to co-occur in them.

This chain uses TRBV6-6 with TRBJ2-5; D uncertain. The sequence came from a woman younger than 30 in good health and CMV-seropositive. Sequencing input: PBMCs. The CDR3 DNA is TGTGCCACCGAGCCAGCCGGGGAGACCCAGTACTTC. Its translation: CATEPAGETQYF.